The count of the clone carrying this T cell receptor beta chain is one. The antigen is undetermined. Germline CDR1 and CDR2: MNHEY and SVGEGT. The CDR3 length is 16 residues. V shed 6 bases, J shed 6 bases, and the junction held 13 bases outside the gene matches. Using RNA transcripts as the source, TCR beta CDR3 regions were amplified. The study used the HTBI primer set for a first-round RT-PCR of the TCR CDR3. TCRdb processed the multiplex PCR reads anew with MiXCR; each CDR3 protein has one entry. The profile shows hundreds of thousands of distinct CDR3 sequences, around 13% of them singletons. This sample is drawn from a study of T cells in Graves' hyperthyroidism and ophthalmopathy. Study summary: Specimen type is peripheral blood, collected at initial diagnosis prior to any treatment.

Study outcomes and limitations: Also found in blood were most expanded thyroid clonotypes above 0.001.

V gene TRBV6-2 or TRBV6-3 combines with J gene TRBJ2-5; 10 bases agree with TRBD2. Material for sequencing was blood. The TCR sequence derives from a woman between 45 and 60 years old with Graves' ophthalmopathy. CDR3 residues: CASREPTSGKGKTQYF. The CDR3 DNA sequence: TGTGCCAGCAGAGAGCCCACTAGCGGGAAGGGGAAGACCCAGTACTTC.